The 21 T cell receptor beta chains below come from one sample, sequenced in a study of T-cell reconstitution after alpha-beta-depleted transplantation in children. Molecular barcoding with unique molecular identifiers was used for the TCRbeta library. TCRdb ran MiXCR on the PCR reads and lists one entry per CDR3 protein. The top ten clones hold approximately 33% of a sample with a few hundred thousand distinct CDR3 sequences, 27% of them seen once. Sample: PBMCs, taken before TCRalphabeta/CD19-depleted stem cell transplant. The receptors stem from a boy under two years old with Wiskott-Aldrich syndrome, due to receive a stem cell transplant.

This clonotype was found a few times. This chain joins TRBV27 and TRBJ2-1; 7 bases line up with TRBD2. The trim removed 2 bases at V and 7 bases at J, leaving 8 bases unmatched. This CDR3 has 15 amino acids. CDR1 MNHEY and CDR2 SMNVEV come from the germline V gene (reference sequence). Here the CDR3 reads CASSLGGGISNEQFF. CDR3 in DNA: TGTGCCAGCAGTTTAGGGGGAGGGATTTCGAATGAGCAGTTCTTC.

The chain is built from TRBV20-1 and TRBJ2-7; 7 nucleotides agree with TRBD2. Germline-derived CDR1 and CDR2 are DFQATT and SNEGSKA (reference sequence). This CDR3 comprises 16 residues. V was pared by 0 bases and J by 2 bases, with 10 bases of the junction left unmatched. CDR3 loop: CSARDISVAGTYEQYF. The CDR3, as DNA: TGCAGTGCTAGAGATATATCGGTAGCGGGCACCTACGAGCAGTACTTC.

This clonotype was seen a few times. The chain joins TRBV18 to TRBJ1-4; D call uncertain. The CDR3 has 15 residues. Germline V gene lookup returns CDR1 KGHSH and CDR2 LQKENI. The V end was cut by 1 base, the J end by 1 base, with 7 bases between. The CDR3 nucleotides are TGTGCCAGCTCACCACAAGCGTTAACTAATGAAAAACTGTTTTTT. It codes for CASSPQALTNEKLFF.

The chain combines TRBV20-1 with TRBJ2-5, with 7 positions matching TRBD2. The CDR3 consists of 14 residues. J was trimmed by 5 bases and V by 5 bases; bases with no gene match: 11. The germline CDR1 and CDR2 sequences are DFQATT and SNEGSKA (reference sequence). The CDR3 DNA is TGCAGTGCTTTACTAGCGTCCACCTTGGAGACCCAGTACTTC. The encoded protein is CSALLASTLETQYF.

The chain joins TRBV7-2 to TRBJ2-1, with 7 bases identical to TRBD2. This CDR3 spans 19 amino acids. Germline V gene lookup returns CDR1 SGHTA and CDR2 FQGNSA. V shed 0 bases and J 3 bases; nucleotides not matched to a gene: 14. The CDR3 loop reads CASSLAAKVMPSGYNEQFF. Written as DNA, the CDR3 is TGTGCCAGCAGCTTAGCGGCAAAGGTAATGCCTAGCGGCTACAATGAGCAGTTCTTC. Full variable domain (rest looked up from reference TRBV7-2 and TRBJ2-1): GAGVSQSPSNKVTEKGKDVELRCDPISGHTALYWYRQSLGQGLEFLIYFQGNSAPDKSGLPSDRFSAERTGGSVSTLTIQRTQQEDSAVYLCASSLAAKVMPSGYNEQFFGPGTRLTVL.

This clonotype was detected a few times. The chain is built from TRBV20-1 and TRBJ2-1; the match to TRBD2 covers 11 bases. V shed 3 bases and J 7 bases; nucleotides not matched to a gene: 11. The germline gives CDR1 DFQATT, CDR2 SNEGSKA (reference sequence). The CDR3 extends over 16 amino acids. CDR3 loop: CSASTSGSPKGNEQFF. CDR3 nucleotide sequence: TGCAGTGCTAGTACTAGCGGGAGCCCCAAGGGAAATGAGCAGTTCTTC.

This chain uses TRBV7-2 with TRBJ2-5; D could derive from TRBD1 or TRBD2 (6 bases each). There are 15 residues in the CDR3. Germline V lookup: CDR1 SGHTA, CDR2 FQGNSA. Between the trimmed V and J ends, which lost 5 bases and 4 bases, there was a span of 17 bases. The CDR3 DNA reads as TGTGCCAGCAGCCAGGGGACTGGGCGAGGAGAGACCCAGTACTTC. Translation gives CASSQGTGRGETQYF.

The V and J genes are TRBV30 and TRBJ1-1, with unresolved D. The V gene lost 3 bases and the J gene lost 5 bases, with 16 bases spanning the gap. The CDR3 covers 14 residues. Germline assignment: CDR1 GTSNPN and CDR2 SVGIG (reference sequence). CDR3 sequence reads: CAWSPKRVETEAFF. CDR3 bases: TGTGCCTGGAGCCCGAAGAGGGTCGAGACTGAAGCTTTCTTT.

The chain carries TRBV30 and TRBJ2-2; 7 bases align to TRBD1. The germline CDR1 and CDR2 sequences are GTSNPN and SVGIG (reference sequence). The CDR3 runs 14 residues. After removal of 2 bases from V and 5 bases from J, the junction contained 5 bases not matched to a gene. This CDR3 is CAWSLGGSTGELFF. The CDR3 DNA reads as TGTGCCTGGAGTCTAGGGGGCTCAACCGGGGAGCTGTTTTTT.

V is TRBV5-1 and J is TRBJ1-2; D is undetermined. The germline V gene encodes CDR1 SGHRS and CDR2 YFSETQ. The CDR3 runs 13 residues. Trimming took 2 bases from V and 6 from J, leaving 11 bases between them. The CDR3 coding sequence is TGCGCCAGCAGCTTCCAGAGTGGAGATGGCTACACCTTC. It translates to CASSFQSGDGYTF.

This chain uses TRBV7-2 with TRBJ2-1; 9 bases fit TRBD2. V gave up 4 bases and J gave up 5 bases; unmatched junction bases: 9. The CDR3 is 16 amino acids. Per the germline V gene, CDR1 is SGHTA and CDR2 is FQGNSA. CDR3 residues: CASSSHSGSYNNEQFF. CDR3 sequence (DNA): TGTGCCAGCAGCTCCCATAGCGGGAGTTACAACAATGAGCAGTTCTTC.

This clonotype was counted only a few times. This sequence joins TRBV28 and TRBJ1-1; no definite D call. In germline, CDR1 is MDHEN, CDR2 SYDVKM. V lost 7 bases, J lost 7 bases, and 16 bases lay in between. The CDR3 has 13 amino acids. The CDR3 sequence: CASTTLTGSEAFF. CDR3 coding DNA: TGTGCCAGCACAACCCTGACTGGAAGTGAAGCTTTCTTT.

J is TRBJ2-5 and V is TRBV7-9; TRBD2 aligns across 7 bases. Trimming took 3 bases from V and 0 from J; bases not matched to a gene: 4. CDR3 length equals 15 residues. The germline gives CDR1 SEHNR, CDR2 FQNEAQ (reference sequence). CDR3 sequence: CASSFASGDQETQYF. CDR3 bases: TGTGCCAGCAGCTTTGCTAGCGGAGACCAAGAGACCCAGTACTTC. Full variable domain (remainder filled in from reference TRBV7-9 and TRBJ2-5): DTGVSQNPRHKITKRGQNVTFRCDPISEHNRLYWYRQTLGQGPEFLTYFQNEAQLEKSRLLSDRFSAERPKGSFSTLEIQRTEQGDSAMYLCASSFASGDQETQYFGPGTRLLVL.

The gene calls are TRBV7-2 and TRBJ2-1, with 10 nucleotides matching TRBD1. CDR1 is SGHTA and CDR2 is FQGNSA in the germline V gene. With 3 bases clipped from V and 5 bases from J, the junction kept 10 bases outside the gene matches. The CDR3 covers 17 residues. The DNA for the CDR3 is TGTGCCAGCAGCTTCATGACAGGGGGCGTTAGGAACAATGAGCAGTTCTTC. Its protein is CASSFMTGGVRNNEQFF.

The genes are TRBV7-2 and TRBJ2-1; TRBD2 matches 10 bases. This CDR3 is 15 amino acids long. The germline V gene encodes CDR1 SGHTA and CDR2 FQGNSA. Losses at the gene ends were 5 bases for V and 7 bases for J; bases not matched to a gene: 8. The CDR3 sequence: CASSPKREGRNEQFF. CDR3 bases: TGTGCCAGCAGCCCTAAGCGGGAGGGCCGGAATGAGCAGTTCTTC.

This clonotype has just a few counts. The V call is TRBV15, the J call TRBJ2-2; D possibly corresponds to TRBD2 (5 bases). This CDR3 spans 12 amino acids. Per germline, CDR1 LNHNV and CDR2 YYDKDF (reference sequence). Trimming took 8 bases from V and 5 from J, leaving 9 bases between them. CDR3 sequence (DNA): TGTGCCACCCCCGGGGTTACCGGGGAGCTGTTTTTT. This encodes CATPGVTGELFF.

The rearrangement joins TRBV20-1 to TRBJ2-5; D gene ambiguous. Germline CDR1 DFQATT, CDR2 SNEGSKA (reference sequence). There are 13 residues in the CDR3. V shed 3 bases and J shed 4 bases, with 12 bases lying between them. CDR3 sequence: CSASHLVGETQYF. In DNA form, the CDR3 reads TGCAGTGCTAGCCATCTAGTGGGAGAGACCCAGTACTTC.

This chain uses TRBV12-3 or TRBV12-4 with TRBJ2-1, with 9 bases that match TRBD2. V lost 3 bases and J lost 4; bases outside the gene matches: 13. This CDR3 is built from 18 residues. The CDR3 loop reads CASSFLMQAGGDYNEQFF. CDR3 coding DNA: TGTGCCAGCAGTTTTCTTATGCAGGCGGGGGGGGATTACAATGAGCAGTTCTTC.

At least ten counts were recorded for this clonotype. The V and J genes are TRBV5-1 and TRBJ1-1; possible D gene TRBD1, 6 bases. Germline lookup yields CDR1 SGHRS and CDR2 YFSETQ. The CDR3 runs to 15 residues. V gave up 0 bases and J gave up 3 bases, with 12 bases separating them. DNA of the CDR3: TGCGCCAGCAGCTTGGTTCTGGGGGCGGACACTGAAGCTTTCTTT. Encoded protein: CASSLVLGADTEAFF. Looking up the rest from reference TRBV5-1 and TRBJ1-1 gives the full variable domain: KAGVTQTPRYLIKTRGQQVTLSCSPISGHRSVSWYQQTPGQGLQFLFEYFSETQRNKGNFPGRFSGRQFSNSRSEMNVSTLELGDSALYLCASSLVLGADTEAFFGQGTRLTVV.

There are a few counts of this clonotype. The chain couples TRBV5-1 to TRBJ1-5; 8 bases align to TRBD1. The CDR3 covers 15 residues. The V gene's germline CDR1 is SGHRS and CDR2 YFSETQ. Trimming took 0 bases from V and 6 from J; bases not matched to a gene: 5. CDR3 sequence: CASSLVPGTGQPQHF. The CDR3 DNA is TGCGCCAGCAGCTTGGTTCCCGGGACAGGTCAGCCCCAGCATTTT.

The chain recombines TRBV5-1 with TRBJ2-1; D remains unclear. This CDR3 has 14 amino acids. Germline V CDR1 and CDR2: SGHRS, YFSETQ. The V end lost 5 bases, the J end lost 2 bases, and 11 bases lay between the germline ends. The CDR3 reads CASRDGSAYNEQFF. DNA for the CDR3: TGCGCCAGCAGGGACGGGTCCGCCTACAATGAGCAGTTCTTC. Drawing the rest from reference TRBV5-1 and TRBJ2-1, the complete variable domain is KAGVTQTPRYLIKTRGQQVTLSCSPISGHRSVSWYQQTPGQGLQFLFEYFSETQRNKGNFPGRFSGRQFSNSRSEMNVSTLELGDSALYLCASRDGSAYNEQFFGPGTRLTVL.